These 3 T cell receptor beta chains were all obtained from the same sample, sequenced in a study of tumor-infiltrating lymphocytes in primary liver carcinoma. The input was roughly 0.5 ug total RNA; TCR beta cDNA was made from it with a constant-region primer. Libraries for TCR beta were built through three nested multiplex PCR rounds, which together made up a slightly modified ARM-PCR procedure. It was with TRBV1-TRBV30 forward primers and a C-beta reverse primer that the first two PCR rounds were run, at around 10 cycles each. Using its own MiXCR run on the multiplex PCR reads, TCRdb lists one record per CDR3 protein. Altogether 30,000 to 40,000 distinct CDR3 sequences are present, roughly four fifths being singletons, with the ten largest covering about 15%. Without any cell sorting, about 18-30 mg of bulk tissue yielded co-extracted RNA and DNA. The material sequenced was liver tumor tissue from sampling region 4. Documented subset: tumor region T4, right-lateral pole. The source of these receptors is a man in his forties or fifties with primary liver carcinoma and hepatitis B virus infection.

This clonotype turned up a few times. The chain employs TRBV10-3 and TRBJ2-2; a weak D match, TRBD1 (5 bases). V lost 5 bases and J lost 2, with 18 bases in between. CDR3 length: 17 residues. In germline, CDR1 is ENHRY, CDR2 SYGVKD. The CDR3: CAISKQGVGSNTGELFF. The CDR3 nucleotides are TGTGCCATCAGTAAACAAGGGGTAGGATCTAACACCGGGGAGCTGTTTTTT.

In this sample, this clonotype turned up many times. One base away lies a much larger clone, so this may be a sequencing read error. The V call is TRBV28, the J call TRBJ1-1; D may be TRBD1 (6 bases). This CDR3 region has 14 residues. Germline loops: CDR1 MDHEN, CDR2 SYDVKM. CDR3 protein: CAGKRTGLGTEASF. In DNA, the CDR3 is TGTGCCGGGAAAAGAACAGGGCTTGGCACTGAAGCTTCCTTT.

To note about this clonotype: Germline is not matched at one junction end, which may reflect a read error. The chain recombines TRBV11-1 with TRBJ2-1; 9 nucleotides agree with TRBD2. The CDR3 contains 18 residues. The V gene's germline CDR1 is SGHAT and CDR2 FQDESV (reference sequence). CDR3 sequence: CASSLYRSAGGSYNEQFF. As DNA, the CDR3 is TGTGCCAGCAGCTTATACCGCTCCGCGGGAGGGTCCTACAATGAGCAATTCTTC.